The rows below give T cell receptor beta chains drawn from one sample of a study of control samples from healthy donors and cancer patients. Generated by immunoSEQ multiplex PCR, the TCRdb table keeps only in-frame clones and is missing some. The sample lists some 51,000 clones, 88% occurring once. Sequencing was done on a sample of blood. Receptors originate from a man aged 45-60 years in good health. Both conserved end residues are part of each CDR3. A D gene is named only where the DNA matches it firmly. Size tells how often a clone was seen (once, few, many) or the class of an expanded clone, and some rows leave it out.

TRBV27	once	TRBJ2-2	NA	TGTGCCAGCAGTCCTATCGGCCTAGCAAAGACCGGGGAGCTGTTTTTT	CASSPIGLAKTGELFF
TRBV6-5	NA	TRBJ2-2	NA	TGTGCCAGCAGGGTGAACACCGGGGAGCTGTTTTTT	CASRVNTGELFF
TRBV30	NA	TRBJ2-1	NA	TGTGCCTGGAGTGCCGGGGAACTAGCTATGGGTGAGCAGTTCTTC	CAWSAGELAMGEQFF
TRBV18	once	TRBJ2-7	NA	TGTGCCAGTTCCGCAGGCAAACTTTACAGCGAGCAGTACTTC	CASSAGKLYSEQYF
TRBV6-1	NA	TRBJ1-1	NA	TGTGCCAGCAGTGAATATTTGGAAGCTTTCTTT	CASSEYLEAFF
TRBV11-3	NA	TRBJ2-3	NA	TGTGCCAGCAGCTTCCGGGAAGGGGGCACAGATACGCAGTATTTT	CASSFREGGTDTQYF
TRBV27	once	TRBJ2-7	NA	TGTGCCAGCCCTCGTCAGGAGCAGTACTTC	CASPRQEQYF
TRBV18	NA	TRBJ2-7	NA	TGTGCCAGCTCGCCGGGCAGCGGCTACGAGCAGTACTTC	CASSPGSGYEQYF
TRBV29-1	NA	TRBJ2-1	TRBD2	TGCAGCGTTGCCCCGGGACTAGGTCGGGATGAGCAGTTCTTC	CSVAPGLGRDEQFF
TRBV6-5	NA	TRBJ2-1	NA	TGTGCCAGCAGTTACTCGGCCAATGAGCAGTTCTTC	CASSYSANEQFF
TRBV3-1/TRBV3-2	NA	TRBJ2-7	NA	TGTGCCAGCAGCCAAGAACCCCAGGCCCCCTACGAGCAGTACTTC	CASSQEPQAPYEQYF
TRBV10-3	NA	TRBJ2-2	TRBD1	TGTGCCATCAGTTCCACAGGGGGCGCACCCGGGGAGCTGTTTTTT	CAISSTGGAPGELFF
TRBV18	few	TRBJ2-3	TRBD1	TGTGCCAGCTCCCCAACCGGGACAGACCCGGCGGATACGCAGTATTTT	CASSPTGTDPADTQYF
TRBV28	NA	TRBJ2-2	TRBD1	TGTGCCAGCAGTTTCTCGGGACAGGGGAACACCGGGGAGCTGTTTTTT	CASSFSGQGNTGELFF
TRBV9	NA	TRBJ1-5	NA	TGTGCCAGCAGCGCGAGACAGGATCTCAATCAGCCCCAGCATTTT	CASSARQDLNQPQHF
TRBV11-1	NA	TRBJ2-2	NA	TGTGCCAGCAGCTTAGGTGGGGACACCGGGGAGCTGTTTTTT	CASSLGGDTGELFF
TRBV5-8	NA	TRBJ1-2	NA	TGTGCCAGCAGCTTGCTTTTCGAGGGTTTTACTGGCTACACCTTC	CASSLLFEGFTGYTF
TRBV5-1	NA	TRBJ1-1	TRBD1	TGCGCCAGCAGAATAGACAGGGGTGCTGAAGCTTTCTTT	CASRIDRGAEAFF
TRBV12-3/TRBV12-4	NA	TRBJ1-1	NA	TGTGCCAGCAGTCCGGACAGCGGGACTGAAGCTTTCTTT	CASSPDSGTEAFF
TRBV6-5	NA	TRBJ1-3	NA	TGTGCCAGCAGTTACAAGGGAACTGGAAACACCATATATTTT	CASSYKGTGNTIYF
TRBV21-1	once	TRBJ2-1	NA	TGTGCCAGCAGCAAAGCCGGGACTAGCGGCCCAGGTCGGGATGAGCAGTTCTTC	CASSKAGTSGPGRDEQFF
TRBV7-2	NA	TRBJ2-7	TRBD2	TGTGCCAGCAGCCGCGGACTAGCGGGAGTTTACGAGCAGTACTTC	CASSRGLAGVYEQYF
TRBV2	NA	TRBJ2-7	NA	TGTGCCAGCAGGACCACATTCCACTACGAGCAGTACTTC	CASRTTFHYEQYF
TRBV10-1	NA	TRBJ2-7	TRBD2	TGCGCCAGCAGTGAGGTTTCTAGCGGGAGCTCCGAGCAGTACTTC	CASSEVSSGSSEQYF
TRBV7-2	NA	TRBJ2-1	NA	TGTGCCAGCAGCTTAGAGGGCCAGGGGCACAATGAGCAGTTCTTC	CASSLEGQGHNEQFF
TRBV5-1	NA	TRBJ2-3	NA	TGCGCCAGCAGCTTCGTGGAAGATACAGATACGCAGTATTTT	CASSFVEDTDTQYF
TRBV6-6	once	TRBJ1-1	NA	TGTGCCAGCAGTTACTCAGGGGCCTCGGGCACTGAAGCTTTCTTT	CASSYSGASGTEAFF
TRBV10-3	few	TRBJ1-6	NA	TGTGCCATCAGTGGCACAGCTGATTCACCCCTCCACTTT	CAISGTADSPLHF
TRBV6-5	once	TRBJ1-6	NA	TGTGCCACCCAACAGGGAAGCTATAATTCACCCCTCCACTTT	CATQQGSYNSPLHF
TRBV28	NA	TRBJ2-5	NA	TGTGCCAGCAGTTTAGGGGGTTCTAGACAAGAGACCCAGTACTTC	CASSLGGSRQETQYF
TRBV4-1	NA	TRBJ1-1	NA	TGCGCCAGCAGCCAAGAAATTCTGGCGAACACTGAAGCTTTCTTT	CASSQEILANTEAFF
TRBV6-5	NA	TRBJ2-4	NA	TGTGCCAGTGGCGCGGGGACTCTAGCCAAAAACATTCAGTACTTC	CASGAGTLAKNIQYF
TRBV6-2/TRBV6-3	NA	TRBJ2-1	TRBD2	TGTGCCAGCAGTTACTTTACTAGCGGGAGGGTCTACAATGAGCAGTTCTTC	CASSYFTSGRVYNEQFF
TRBV4-3	once	TRBJ2-3	NA	TGCGCCAGCAGCCGGTCGCTAGCGACGGCTAGCACAGATACGCAGTATTTT	CASSRSLATASTDTQYF
TRBV7-2	NA	TRBJ1-1	NA	TGTGCCAGCAGCCCCCGTATGGGGGAAGGAACTGAAGCTTTCTTT	CASSPRMGEGTEAFF
TRBV29-1	NA	TRBJ2-2	TRBD2	TGCAGCGTTGATATCGCGGGAGTAGGGACCGGGGAGCTGTTTTTT	CSVDIAGVGTGELFF
TRBV28	NA	TRBJ1-4	TRBD1	TGTGCCAGCAGTTTGGGGGGACAGGGACAGGGGAGGGAAAAACTGTTTTTT	CASSLGGQGQGREKLFF
TRBV28	NA	TRBJ2-2	NA	TGTGCCAGCGAGCCAGTCGGGGGGGAGCTGTTTTTT	CASEPVGGELFF